This T cell receptor (beta chain) was identified in a study of cytomegalovirus exposure and HLA in healthy donors. On the study more broadly: Early release data held 75 million to 100 million unique TCRs from HLA-typed donors.

Points on this clone: Its antigen is unidentified.

It was with 60 Vbeta and 13 Jbeta primers that the PCR ran. The table came from immunoSEQ multiplex PCR; TCRdb's copy has only in-frame clones and leaves some out. The sample includes around 150,000 clones, 70% to 80% of them seen just once. Points from the study as a whole: Several V segments, TRBV6-2 and TRBV6-3 among them, could not be told apart and were dropped. The authors listed approximately 150 TCR beta chains as cytomegalovirus-associated.

The ends were cut back, 1 base at V and 6 bases at J, with 16 bases in the middle. Germline values: CDR1 SEHNR, CDR2 FQNEAQ (reference sequence). The CDR3 is 16 amino acids. The origin of this receptor is a female donor in good health and CMV-seropositive. This chain connects TRBV7-9 to TRBJ2-1; possibly TRBD2 for D (6 bases). Sequenced: PBMCs. In DNA, the CDR3 is TGTGCCAGCAGCTTAGTTAGGACTACAGAACCCAATGAGCAGTTCTTC. Protein: CASSLVRTTEPNEQFF.